A selection of T cell receptor beta chains follows, all from one sample in a study of T cell responses to AZD1222 COVID-19 vaccine. Libraries were prepared by immunoSEQ multiplex PCR; TCRdb keeps only in-frame clonotypes and omits some of them. The sample lists some 150,000 clones; about 90% were seen once. Sequencing used peripheral blood, obtained on day 0 of AZD1222 vaccination. Receptors were obtained from an adult in good health. Both conserved end residues are part of each CDR3. Each record gives: V gene, J gene, D gene, CDR3 protein, CDR3 DNA. The D gene is left open where the match is weak.

V gene: TRBV5-4; J gene: TRBJ2-7; D gene: .; CDR3 protein: CASSLHSGTYEQYF; CDR3 DNA: TGTGCCAGCAGCTTGCACAGCGGAACCTACGAGCAGTACTTC
V gene: TRBV18; J gene: TRBJ1-4; D gene: .; CDR3 protein: CASSPYTRENEKLFF; CDR3 DNA: TGTGCCAGCTCACCCTACACAAGGGAGAATGAAAAACTGTTTTTT
V gene: TRBV10-3; J gene: TRBJ2-7; D gene: .; CDR3 protein: CATSGFPYEQYF; CDR3 DNA: TGTGCCACCTCAGGGTTTCCCTACGAGCAGTACTTC
V gene: TRBV7-2; J gene: TRBJ1-2; D gene: .; CDR3 protein: CASSLGGRRDYGYTF; CDR3 DNA: TGTGCCAGCAGCTTAGGAGGGAGGCGGGACTATGGCTACACCTTC
V gene: TRBV27; J gene: TRBJ1-5; D gene: .; CDR3 protein: CASRRQVGNQPQHF; CDR3 DNA: TGTGCCAGCAGACGACAGGTGGGCAATCAGCCCCAGCATTTT
V gene: TRBV25-1; J gene: TRBJ2-3; D gene: .; CDR3 protein: CASSESGVTDTQYF; CDR3 DNA: TGTGCCAGCAGTGAATCCGGGGTTACAGATACGCAGTATTTT
V gene: TRBV5-1; J gene: TRBJ2-1; D gene: .; CDR3 protein: CASSRDYNEQFF; CDR3 DNA: TGCGCCAGCAGCCGTGACTACAATGAGCAGTTCTTC
V gene: TRBV27; J gene: TRBJ2-4; D gene: TRBD1; CDR3 protein: CASSFGQGENIQYF; CDR3 DNA: TGTGCCAGCAGTTTCGGACAGGGCGAAAACATTCAGTACTTC
V gene: TRBV7-3; J gene: TRBJ2-3; D gene: .; CDR3 protein: CASSLRPSDTQYF; CDR3 DNA: TGTGCCAGCAGCTTACGGCCCTCAGATACGCAGTATTTT
V gene: TRBV19; J gene: TRBJ1-5; D gene: .; CDR3 protein: CASTPGSVLGDNNQPQHF; CDR3 DNA: TGTGCCAGTACCCCAGGAAGTGTGTTAGGGGATAACAATCAGCCCCAGCATTTT
V gene: TRBV5-1; J gene: TRBJ2-7; D gene: TRBD1; CDR3 protein: CASSIGTGGYEQYF; CDR3 DNA: TGCGCCAGCAGCATAGGGACAGGGGGTTACGAGCAGTACTTC
V gene: TRBV19; J gene: TRBJ1-1; D gene: .; CDR3 protein: CASSRRDGMNTEAFF; CDR3 DNA: TGTGCCAGTAGTAGACGAGACGGAATGAACACTGAAGCTTTCTTT
V gene: TRBV7-3; J gene: TRBJ2-1; D gene: TRBD1; CDR3 protein: CASRGTGGTEQFF; CDR3 DNA: TGTGCCAGCAGAGGGACAGGGGGCACTGAGCAGTTCTTC
V gene: TRBV5-1; J gene: TRBJ2-5; D gene: TRBD2; CDR3 protein: CASSSSGGAPQTQYF; CDR3 DNA: TGCGCCAGCAGCTCGAGCGGGGGGGCCCCCCAGACCCAGTACTTC
V gene: TRBV7-9; J gene: TRBJ1-5; D gene: .; CDR3 protein: CASSQPDQPQHF; CDR3 DNA: TGTGCCAGCAGCCAGCCCGATCAGCCCCAGCATTTT
V gene: TRBV7-9; J gene: TRBJ2-7; D gene: TRBD1; CDR3 protein: CASSRFLGTGFDEQYF; CDR3 DNA: TGTGCCAGCAGCAGATTCCTCGGGACAGGGTTCGACGAGCAGTACTTC
V gene: TRBV11-2; J gene: TRBJ1-2; D gene: TRBD1; CDR3 protein: CASSLDPTGFIYGYTF; CDR3 DNA: TGTGCCAGCAGCTTAGATCCGACAGGGTTTATCTATGGCTACACCTTC
V gene: TRBV5-1; J gene: TRBJ2-7; D gene: .; CDR3 protein: CASSLQGDEQYF; CDR3 DNA: TGCGCCAGCAGCCTACAGGGCGACGAGCAGTACTTC
V gene: TRBV7-7; J gene: TRBJ2-2; D gene: .; CDR3 protein: CASSLGPRTGELFF; CDR3 DNA: TGTGCTAGCAGCTTAGGTCCACGTACCGGGGAGCTGTTTTTT